These 10 T cell receptor beta chains share one sample of origin, sequenced in a study of blood T cell repertoires in COVID-19. The table came from immunoSEQ multiplex PCR; TCRdb's copy has only in-frame clones and leaves some out. Of about 270,000 clones in the sample, approximately 86% are singletons; the top ten hold roughly 3%. Sequenced: PBMCs or T cells enriched from blood (not recorded which). These receptors all stem from a woman younger than 30 who had recovered from COVID-19.

The chain has TRBV25-1 and TRBJ2-1; TRBD1 matches 11 bases. Trimming removed 2 bases from V and 8 bases from J; junction bases left unmatched: 11. This CDR3 contains 17 residues. Germline V lookup: CDR1 MGHDK, CDR2 SYGVNS. CDR3 residues: CASSESYPGQGGHEQFF. CDR3 coding DNA: TGTGCCAGCAGTGAAAGCTACCCGGGACAGGGGGGACATGAGCAGTTCTTC.

The rearrangement links TRBV4-3 to TRBJ2-5; no definite D call. The CDR3 contains 13 residues. Per the germline V gene, CDR1 is LGHNA and CDR2 is YSLEER. The ends were cut back, 0 bases at V and 4 bases at J, with 6 bases in the middle. CDR3 nucleotides: TGCGCCAGCAGCCAAGATCTCCGAGAGACCCAGTACTTC. It specifies CASSQDLRETQYF.

Concerning this clone itself: This sample includes further DNA sequences coding for the same CDR3. V usage is TRBV4-1 and J usage is TRBJ1-1; maybe TRBD1 (5 bases). Looked up from germline, CDR1 is MGHRA and CDR2 is YSYEKL. The CDR3 totals 13 residues. V dropped 1 base and J dropped 4 bases, with 7 bases sitting between them. CDR3 region: CASSQVRGTEAFF. The CDR3 DNA reads TGCGCCAGCAGCCAAGTAAGGGGCACTGAAGCTTTCTTT.

This chain links TRBV11-3 with TRBJ2-2, with TRBD1 identical over 7 bases. Per the germline V gene, CDR1 is SGHNT and CDR2 is YENEEA. This CDR3 is built from 15 residues. With V trimmed by 5 bases and J by 4 bases, 7 bases remained unmatched. CDR3 loop: CASSLGTGATGELFF. CDR3 DNA sequence: TGTGCCAGCAGCCTAGGTACAGGGGCCACCGGGGAGCTGTTTTTT.

CDR3 DNA: TGTGCCAGCAGCTCTACGGGACTATCGAATGAGCAGTTCTTC. This sequence encodes CASSSTGLSNEQFF. V is TRBV11-2 and J is TRBJ2-1; 7 nucleotides agree with TRBD2. This CDR3 has 14 residues. The V gene's germline CDR1 is SGHAT and CDR2 FQNNGV. The trim removed 4 bases at V and 7 bases at J, leaving 7 bases unmatched.

This sequence joins TRBV19 and TRBJ1-6; 7 nucleotides agree with TRBD1. This CDR3 comprises 15 residues. V shed 3 bases, J shed 10 bases, and the junction held 9 bases outside the gene matches. CDR1 is LNHDA, CDR2 SQIVND, per germline (reference sequence). CDR3 DNA sequence: TGTGCCAGTAGTATGTCGGCAGGGGGAAAATCACCCCTCCACTTT. Protein: CASSMSAGGKSPLHF.

This clone was picked up a small number of times. The chain uses TRBV6-5 and TRBJ1-1, with 7 positions matching TRBD1. Germline CDR1 MNHEY, CDR2 SVGAGI. The CDR3 is 15 residues long. The ends lost 5 bases at V and 4 bases at J; junction bases unmatched: 10. CDR3 nucleotides: TGTGCCAGCAGTACAGACCCCGACAGGGCCACTGAAGCTTTCTTT. This translates into CASSTDPDRATEAFF.

This chain joins TRBV7-2 and TRBJ1-2, with TRBD1 matching 8 bases. The CDR3 is 15 amino acids. Germline CDR1 SGHTA, CDR2 FQGNSA. Trimming took 4 bases from V and 4 from J; bases not matched to a gene: 8. The CDR3 nucleotides are TGTGCCAGCAGCTCCCAAGGACAGGGCCCCTATGGCTACACCTTC. Encoded protein: CASSSQGQGPYGYTF.

CDR3 coding DNA: TGTGCCAGTAGTATCCCAGGGATCGGCGGTAATGAAAAACTGTTTTTT. It specifies CASSIPGIGGNEKLFF. J is TRBJ1-4 and V is TRBV19; D is perhaps TRBD1 (5 bases). Per germline, CDR1 LNHDA and CDR2 SQIVND (reference sequence). This CDR3 region has 16 residues. The ends were cut back, 3 bases at V and 4 bases at J, with 15 bases in the middle.

The rearrangement uses TRBV3-1 (or the pseudogene TRBV3-2) and TRBJ2-6; 9 bases are a match to TRBD2. The J segment lost 0 bases and the V segment lost 1 base, leaving 4 bases of the junction unmatched. The germline V gene has CDR1 LGHDT and CDR2 YNNKEL (reference sequence). The CDR3 consists of 18 residues. The CDR3 sequence: CASSQVLAGPSGANVLTF. CDR3 DNA sequence: TGTGCCAGCAGCCAAGTCCTAGCGGGACCCTCTGGGGCCAACGTCCTGACTTTC.